Reported below is one T cell receptor (beta chain). This sample stems from a study of shared clonotypes between healthy human individuals. The V gene's germline CDR1 is SEHNR and CDR2 FQNEAQ (reference sequence). V lost 1 base and J lost 3, with 10 bases in between. The CDR3 covers 15 residues. Donors had no recently reported acute infections or vaccinations and were HIV-negative. Tens of millions of PBMCs went into genomic DNA for unsorted samples. On ten immunoSEQ deep assay plates, unsorted PBMC DNA was sequenced. Data came from immunoSEQ multiplex PCR; TCRdb stores just in-frame clones and leaves some out. The sample has approximately 460,000 clones; roughly four fifths are singletons.

The sequencing input was PBMCs. The TCR originated in a woman between 40 and 50 years old in good health. Some clones in this sample may be carry-over from other donors' samples. This chain joins TRBV7-9 and TRBJ1-5; D may be TRBD1 (5 bases). This CDR3 reads CASSLGGGANQPQHF. In nucleotides, the CDR3 is TGTGCCAGCAGCTTAGGCGGCGGGGCCAATCAGCCCCAGCATTTT.